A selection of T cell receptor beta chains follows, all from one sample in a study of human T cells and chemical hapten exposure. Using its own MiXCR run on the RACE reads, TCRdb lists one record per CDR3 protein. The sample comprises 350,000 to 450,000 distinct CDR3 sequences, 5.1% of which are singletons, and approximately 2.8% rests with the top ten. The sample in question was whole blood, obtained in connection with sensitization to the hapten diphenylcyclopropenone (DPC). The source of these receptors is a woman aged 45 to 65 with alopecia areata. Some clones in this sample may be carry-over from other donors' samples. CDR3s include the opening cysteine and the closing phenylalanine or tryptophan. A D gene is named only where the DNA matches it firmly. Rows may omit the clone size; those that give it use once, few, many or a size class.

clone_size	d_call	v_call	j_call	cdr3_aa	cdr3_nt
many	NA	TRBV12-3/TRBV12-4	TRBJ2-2	CASSPGGLNTGELFF	TGTGCCAGCAGTCCCGGTGGACTAAACACCGGGGAGCTGTTTTTT
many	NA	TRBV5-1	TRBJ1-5	CASSLRGAGQPQHF	TGCGCCAGCAGCTTGCGGGGAGCGGGGCAGCCCCAGCATTTT
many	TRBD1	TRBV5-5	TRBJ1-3	CASSIQGAPGNTIYF	TGTGCCAGCTCCATCCAGGGGGCGCCTGGAAACACCATATATTTT
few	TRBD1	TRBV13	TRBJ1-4	CASSQKGATEKLFF	TGTGCCAGCAGCCAAAAGGGGGCCACTGAAAAACTGTTTTTT
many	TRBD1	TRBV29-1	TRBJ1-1	CSVVGRGRGTEAFF	TGCAGCGTTGTCGGCAGGGGGCGAGGAACTGAAGCTTTCTTT
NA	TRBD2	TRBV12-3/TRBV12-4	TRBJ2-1	CASSRTSGKSGEQFF	TGTGCCAGCAGCCGGACTAGCGGGAAGTCCGGGGAGCAGTTCTTC
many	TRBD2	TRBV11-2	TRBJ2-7	CASSLEPSGRALYF	TGTGCCAGCAGCTTAGAGCCTAGCGGGAGGGCCTTGTACTTC
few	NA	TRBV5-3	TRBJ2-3	CARSPTTNPSTDTQYF	TGTGCCAGAAGCCCAACTACAAACCCTAGCACAGATACGCAGTATTTT
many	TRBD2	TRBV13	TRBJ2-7	CASSLSTSGGVGYF	TGTGCCAGCAGCTTATCGACTAGCGGGGGCGTCGGGTACTTC
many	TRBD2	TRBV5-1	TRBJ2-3	CASSLETSGSLTDTQYF	TGCGCCAGCAGCTTGGAAACTAGCGGGAGTTTAACAGATACGCAGTATTTT
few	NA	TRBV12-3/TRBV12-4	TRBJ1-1	CASSPSGGMNTEAFF	TGTGCCAGCAGTCCGTCGGGAGGCATGAACACTGAAGCTTTCTTT
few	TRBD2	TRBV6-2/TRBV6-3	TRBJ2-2	CASSSRLASGELFF	TGTGCCAGCAGTTCTCGACTAGCCTCCGGGGAGCTGTTTTTT
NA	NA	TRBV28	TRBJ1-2	CASSPAGGVSYGYTF	TGTGCCAGCAGCCCGGCGGGGGGCGTAAGCTATGGCTACACCTTC
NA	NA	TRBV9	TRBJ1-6	CASSGQRNNSPLHF	TGTGCCAGCAGCGGACAGCGGAATAATTCACCCCTCCACTTT
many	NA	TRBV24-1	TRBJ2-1	CATSDVGLGVGGRSSRNEQFF	TGTGCCACCAGTGATGTGGGGTTGGGGGTGGGTGGCAGGTCGTCTCGCAATGAGCAGTTCTTC
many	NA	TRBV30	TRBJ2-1	CAWSVLGGATYNEQFF	TGTGCCTGGAGTGTACTTGGGGGGGCTACCTACAATGAGCAGTTCTTC
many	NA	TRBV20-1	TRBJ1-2	CSARDRDTIYGYTF	TGCAGTGCTAGGGACCGGGACACCATTTATGGCTACACCTTC
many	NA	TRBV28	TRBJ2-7	CASSSTGGGRSYEQYF	TGTGCCAGCAGTTCTACTGGTGGGGGACGTTCCTACGAGCAGTACTTC
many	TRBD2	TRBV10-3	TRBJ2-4	CAIRAGEENIQYF	TGTGCCATCAGAGCGGGAGAGGAAAACATTCAGTACTTC
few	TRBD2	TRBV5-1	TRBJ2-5	CASSFLSGFQETQYF	TGCGCCAGCAGCTTTCTTAGCGGGTTCCAAGAGACCCAGTACTTC
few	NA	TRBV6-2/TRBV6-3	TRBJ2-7	CASTWSSYEQYF	TGTGCCAGCACGTGGTCTTCCTACGAGCAGTACTTC
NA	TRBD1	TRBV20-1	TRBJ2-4	CSARIGTEPKNIQYF	TGCAGTGCGAGGATCGGGACAGAACCTAAAAACATTCAGTACTTC
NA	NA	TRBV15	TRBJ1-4	CATSEQGRNEKLFF	TGTGCCACCAGCGAACAGGGCAGGAATGAAAAACTGTTTTTT
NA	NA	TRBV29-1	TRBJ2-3	CSVPDFTPSYTQYF	TGCAGCGTCCCGGACTTCACCCCCTCTTATACGCAGTATTTT
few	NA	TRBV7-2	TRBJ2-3	CASSPLGTQYF	TGTGCCAGCAGCCCACTAGGAACACAGTATTTT
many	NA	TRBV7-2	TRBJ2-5	CASSLAAGRQETQYF	TGTGCCAGCAGCTTAGCGGCCGGACGGCAAGAGACCCAGTACTTC
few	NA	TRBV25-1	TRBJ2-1	CASTAPGHEQFF	TGTGCCAGCACCGCCCCGGGCCATGAGCAGTTCTTC
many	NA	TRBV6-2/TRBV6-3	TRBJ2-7	CASSYSASSYEQYF	TGTGCCAGCAGTTACTCGGCCAGTTCCTACGAGCAGTACTTC
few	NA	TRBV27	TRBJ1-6	CASSHLLGGRNSPLHF	TGTGCCAGCAGTCATCTCCTAGGAGGCCGGAATTCACCCCTCCACTTT
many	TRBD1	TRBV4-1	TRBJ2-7	CASSHKTGFSYEQYF	TGCGCCAGCAGCCACAAGACAGGGTTCTCCTACGAGCAGTACTTC
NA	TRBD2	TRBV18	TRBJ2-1	CASSPGGGENEQFF	TGTGCCAGCTCACCAGGGGGGGGAGAGAATGAGCAGTTCTTC
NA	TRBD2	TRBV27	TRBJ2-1	CASSRSGDLNNEQFF	TGTGCCAGCAGTCGCAGCGGGGACCTAAACAATGAGCAGTTCTTC
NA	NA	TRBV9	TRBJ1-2	CASSDNGSPNYGYTF	TGTGCCAGCAGTGACAATGGCTCCCCTAACTATGGCTACACCTTC
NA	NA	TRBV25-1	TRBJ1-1	CASSESGRATEAFF	TGTGCCAGCAGTGAATCGGGCAGGGCTACAGAAGCTTTCTTT
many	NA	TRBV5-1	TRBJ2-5	CASSLAVKNLQETQYF	TGCGCCAGCAGCTTGGCCGTGAAAAACCTCCAAGAGACCCAGTACTTC
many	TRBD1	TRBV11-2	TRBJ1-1	CASSLRATGVTEAFF	TGTGCCAGCAGCTTAAGGGCGACAGGGGTAACTGAAGCTTTCTTT
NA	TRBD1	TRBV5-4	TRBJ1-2	CASSRLRGTGEDYGYTF	TGTGCCAGCAGCCGGTTACGCGGGACAGGGGAGGACTATGGCTACACCTTC
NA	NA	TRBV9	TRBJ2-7	CASSPRVGMGEQYF	TGTGCCAGCAGCCCCCGGGTAGGGATGGGGGAGCAGTACTTC
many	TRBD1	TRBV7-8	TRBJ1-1	CASSLANRGTEAFF	TGTGCCAGCAGCTTAGCGAACAGGGGCACTGAAGCTTTCTTT
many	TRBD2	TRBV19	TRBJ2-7	CASSGSSGRGEQYF	TGTGCCAGTAGTGGATCCAGCGGGAGGGGCGAGCAGTACTTC
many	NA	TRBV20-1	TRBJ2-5	CSAGQGLSWETQYF	TGCAGTGCTGGGCAGGGTCTATCCTGGGAGACCCAGTACTTC
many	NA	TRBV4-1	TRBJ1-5	CASSQEWNRNQPQHF	TGCGCCAGCAGCCAAGAATGGAACAGAAATCAGCCCCAGCATTTT
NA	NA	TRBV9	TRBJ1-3	CASSLDNGNTIYF	TGTGCCAGCAGCCTAGATAATGGAAACACCATATATTTT
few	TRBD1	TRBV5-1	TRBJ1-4	CASSFGQVDEKLFF	TGCGCCAGCAGCTTCGGACAGGTAGATGAAAAACTGTTTTTT
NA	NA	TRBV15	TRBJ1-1	CATSTHRVSTEAFF	TGTGCCACCAGCACACACAGGGTGAGCACTGAAGCTTTCTTT
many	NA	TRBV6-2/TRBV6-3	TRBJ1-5	CASRRGIEPQHF	TGTGCCAGCAGACGCGGCATAGAGCCCCAGCATTTT
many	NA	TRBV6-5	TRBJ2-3	CASSSSGTRGDTQYF	TGTGCCAGCAGTTCATCCGGGACGAGGGGAGATACGCAGTATTTT